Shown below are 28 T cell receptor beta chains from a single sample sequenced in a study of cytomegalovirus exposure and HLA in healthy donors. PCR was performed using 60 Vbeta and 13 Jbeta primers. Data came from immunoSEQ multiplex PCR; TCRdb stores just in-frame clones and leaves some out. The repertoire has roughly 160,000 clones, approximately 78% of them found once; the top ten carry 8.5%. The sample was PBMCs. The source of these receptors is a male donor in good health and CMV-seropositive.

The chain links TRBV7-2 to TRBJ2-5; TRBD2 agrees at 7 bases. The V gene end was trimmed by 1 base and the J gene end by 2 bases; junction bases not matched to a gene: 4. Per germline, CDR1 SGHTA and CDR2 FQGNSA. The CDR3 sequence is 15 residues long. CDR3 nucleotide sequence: TGTGCCAGCAGCTTAGGGGCTAGCGGACAAGAGACCCAGTACTTC. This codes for CASSLGASGQETQYF.

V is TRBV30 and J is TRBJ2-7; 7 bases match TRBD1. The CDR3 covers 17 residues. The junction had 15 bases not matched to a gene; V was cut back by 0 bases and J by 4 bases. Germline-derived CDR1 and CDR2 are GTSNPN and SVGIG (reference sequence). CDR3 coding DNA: TGTGCCTGGAGTGTACATTCTAAATGGGACAGAGATTACGAGCAGTACTTC. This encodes CAWSVHSKWDRDYEQYF.

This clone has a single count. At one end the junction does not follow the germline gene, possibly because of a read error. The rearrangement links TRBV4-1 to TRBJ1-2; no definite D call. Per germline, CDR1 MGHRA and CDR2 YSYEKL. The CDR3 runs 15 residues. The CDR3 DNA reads TGCGCCAGCAGCCAAGAAAGGATTACTAACTATGGCTACGCCTTC. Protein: CASSQERITNYGYAF.

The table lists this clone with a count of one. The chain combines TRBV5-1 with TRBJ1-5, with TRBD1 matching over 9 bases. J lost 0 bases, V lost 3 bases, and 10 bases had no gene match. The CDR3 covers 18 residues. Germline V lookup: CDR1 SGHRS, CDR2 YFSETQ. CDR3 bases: TGCGCCAGCAGCTCCACCGGGACAGGGACTTATAGCAATCAGCCCCAGCATTTT. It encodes CASSSTGTGTYSNQPQHF. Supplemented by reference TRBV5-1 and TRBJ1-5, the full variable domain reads KAGVTQTPRYLIKTRGQQVTLSCSPISGHRSVSWYQQTPGQGLQFLFEYFSETQRNKGNFPGRFSGRQFSNSRSEMNVSTLELGDSALYLCASSSTGTGTYSNQPQHFGDGTRLSIL.

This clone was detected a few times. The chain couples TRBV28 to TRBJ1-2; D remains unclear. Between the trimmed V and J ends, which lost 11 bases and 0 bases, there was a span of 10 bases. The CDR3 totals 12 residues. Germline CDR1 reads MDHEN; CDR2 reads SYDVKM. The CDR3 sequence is CALEGANYGYTF. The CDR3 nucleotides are TGTGCCTTAGAGGGAGCTAACTATGGCTACACCTTC.

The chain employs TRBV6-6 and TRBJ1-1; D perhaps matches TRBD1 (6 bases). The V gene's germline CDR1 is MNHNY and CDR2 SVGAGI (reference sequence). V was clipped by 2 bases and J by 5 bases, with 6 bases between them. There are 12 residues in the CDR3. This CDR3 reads CASSYGQTEAFF. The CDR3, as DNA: TGTGCCAGCAGTTACGGACAGACTGAAGCTTTCTTT.

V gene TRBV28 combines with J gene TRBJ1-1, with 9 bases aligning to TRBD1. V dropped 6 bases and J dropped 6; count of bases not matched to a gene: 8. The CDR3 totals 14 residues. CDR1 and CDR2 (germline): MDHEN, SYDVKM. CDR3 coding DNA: TGTGCCAGCAGGGCCGGGGACAGGGCCTCTGAAGCTTTCTTT. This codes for CASRAGDRASEAFF.

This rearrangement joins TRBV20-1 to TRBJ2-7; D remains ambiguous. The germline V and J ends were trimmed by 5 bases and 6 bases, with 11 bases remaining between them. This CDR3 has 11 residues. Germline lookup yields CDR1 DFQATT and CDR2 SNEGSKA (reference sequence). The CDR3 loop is CSASDPGEQYF. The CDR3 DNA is TGCAGTGCTTCAGACCCAGGCGAGCAGTACTTC.

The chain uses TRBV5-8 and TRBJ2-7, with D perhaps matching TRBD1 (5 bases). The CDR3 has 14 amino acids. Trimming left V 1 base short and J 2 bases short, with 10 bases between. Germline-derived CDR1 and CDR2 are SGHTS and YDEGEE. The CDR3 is CASSLRTTAYEQYF. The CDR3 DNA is TGTGCCAGCAGCTTGAGGACAACCGCCTACGAGCAGTACTTC.

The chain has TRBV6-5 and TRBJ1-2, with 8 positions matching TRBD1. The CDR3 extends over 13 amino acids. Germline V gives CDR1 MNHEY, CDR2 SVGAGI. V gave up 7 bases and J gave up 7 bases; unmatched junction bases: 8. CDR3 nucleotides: TGTGCCAGCACCCAGGGACAGGCTTTTGGCTACACCTTC. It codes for CASTQGQAFGYTF.

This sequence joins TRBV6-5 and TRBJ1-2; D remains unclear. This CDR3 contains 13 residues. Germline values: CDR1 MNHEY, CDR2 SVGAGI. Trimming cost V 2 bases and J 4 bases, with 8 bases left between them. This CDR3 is CASSYRSLYGYTF. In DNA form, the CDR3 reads TGTGCCAGCAGTTACAGGAGCCTCTATGGCTACACCTTC.

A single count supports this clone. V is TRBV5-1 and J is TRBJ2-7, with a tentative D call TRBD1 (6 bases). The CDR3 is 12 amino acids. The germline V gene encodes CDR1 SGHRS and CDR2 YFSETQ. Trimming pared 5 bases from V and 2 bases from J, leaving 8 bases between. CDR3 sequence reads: CASRGQTYEQYF. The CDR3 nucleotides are TGCGCCAGCAGAGGACAGACCTACGAGCAGTACTTC.

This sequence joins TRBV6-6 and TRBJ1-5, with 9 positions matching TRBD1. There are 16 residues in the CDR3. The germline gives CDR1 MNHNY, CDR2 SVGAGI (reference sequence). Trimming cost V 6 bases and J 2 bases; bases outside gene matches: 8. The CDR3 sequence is CASSRPGQGGNQPQHF. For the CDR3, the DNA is TGTGCCAGCAGCCGACCGGGACAGGGAGGCAATCAGCCCCAGCATTTT.

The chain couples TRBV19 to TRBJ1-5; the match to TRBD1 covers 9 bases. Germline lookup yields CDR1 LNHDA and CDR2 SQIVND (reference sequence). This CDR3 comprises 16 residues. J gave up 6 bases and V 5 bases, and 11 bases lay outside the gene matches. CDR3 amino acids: CASSADTGTGFQPQHF. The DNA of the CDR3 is TGTGCCAGTAGTGCAGATACCGGGACAGGGTTTCAGCCCCAGCATTTT.

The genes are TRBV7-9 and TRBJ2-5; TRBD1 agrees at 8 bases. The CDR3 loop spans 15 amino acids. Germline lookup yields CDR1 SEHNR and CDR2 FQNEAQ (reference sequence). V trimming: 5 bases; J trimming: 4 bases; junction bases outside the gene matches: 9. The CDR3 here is CASSERTGYGETQYF. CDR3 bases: TGTGCCAGCAGCGAGAGGACAGGGTACGGAGAGACCCAGTACTTC.

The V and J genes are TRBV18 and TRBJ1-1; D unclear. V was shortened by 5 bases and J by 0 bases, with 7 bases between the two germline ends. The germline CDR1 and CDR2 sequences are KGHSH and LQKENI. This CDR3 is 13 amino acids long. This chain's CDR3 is CASSIGVNTEAFF. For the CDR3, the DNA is TGTGCCAGCTCAATCGGTGTGAACACTGAAGCTTTCTTT. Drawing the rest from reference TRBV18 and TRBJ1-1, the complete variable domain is NAGVMQNPRHLVRRRGQEARLRCSPMKGHSHVYWYRQLPEEGLKFMVYLQKENIIDESGMPKERFSAEFPKEGPSILRIQQVVRGDSAAYFCASSIGVNTEAFFGQGTRLTVV.

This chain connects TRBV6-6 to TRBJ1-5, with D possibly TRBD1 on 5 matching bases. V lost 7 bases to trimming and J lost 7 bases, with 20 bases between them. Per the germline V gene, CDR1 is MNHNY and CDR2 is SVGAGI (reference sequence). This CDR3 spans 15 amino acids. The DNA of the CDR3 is TGTGCCAGCACCGACCGGTGGGGGGTCAACCAGCCCCAGCATTTT. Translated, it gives CASTDRWGVNQPQHF.

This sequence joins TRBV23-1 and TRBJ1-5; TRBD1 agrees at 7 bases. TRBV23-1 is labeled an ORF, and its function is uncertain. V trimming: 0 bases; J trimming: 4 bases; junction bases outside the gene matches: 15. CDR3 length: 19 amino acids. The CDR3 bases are TGCGCCAGCAGTCAATCTTACAGGGGCGTTCGGTTTAGGAATCAGCCCCAGCATTTT. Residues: CASSQSYRGVRFRNQPQHF.

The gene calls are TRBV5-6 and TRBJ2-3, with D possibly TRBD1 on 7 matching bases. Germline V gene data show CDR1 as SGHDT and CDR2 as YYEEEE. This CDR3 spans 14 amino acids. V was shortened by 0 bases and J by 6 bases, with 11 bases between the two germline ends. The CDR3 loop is CASSLGSGGDTQYF. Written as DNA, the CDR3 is TGTGCCAGCAGCTTGGGCTCAGGGGGGGATACGCAGTATTTT.

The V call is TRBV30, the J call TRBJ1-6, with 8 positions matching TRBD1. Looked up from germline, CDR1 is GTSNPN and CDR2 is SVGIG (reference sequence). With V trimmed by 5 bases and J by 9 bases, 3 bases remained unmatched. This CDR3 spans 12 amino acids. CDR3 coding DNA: TGTGCCTGGCTAGGACAGGGTTCACCCCTCCACTTT. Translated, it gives CAWLGQGSPLHF.

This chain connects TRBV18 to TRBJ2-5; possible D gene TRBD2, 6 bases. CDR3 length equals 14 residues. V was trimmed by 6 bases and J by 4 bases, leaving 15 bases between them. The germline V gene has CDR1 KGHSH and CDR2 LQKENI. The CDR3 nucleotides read TGTGCCAGCTCGTCAGGAGGGCTAGCAGAGACCCAGTACTTC. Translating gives CASSSGGLAETQYF.

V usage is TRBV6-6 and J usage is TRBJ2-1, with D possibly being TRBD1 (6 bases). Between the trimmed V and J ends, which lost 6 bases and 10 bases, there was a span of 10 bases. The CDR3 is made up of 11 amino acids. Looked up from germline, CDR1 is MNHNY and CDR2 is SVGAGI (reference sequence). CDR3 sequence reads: CASSPRGEQFF. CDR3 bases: TGTGCCAGCAGCCCCAGGGGAGAGCAGTTCTTC.

CDR3 region: CASSGTGVTGNTIYF. The CDR3 coding sequence is TGTGCCAGCAGCGGAACAGGGGTTACTGGAAACACCATATATTTT. The rearrangement uses TRBV7-2 and TRBJ1-3; TRBD1 agrees at 7 bases. J lost 2 bases, V lost 5 bases, and 6 bases had no gene match. Germline assignment: CDR1 SGHTA and CDR2 FQGNSA. The CDR3 covers 15 residues.

Written as DNA, the CDR3 is TGTGCCAGCAGCTTCGGATCGACTAGCTCCTACAATGAGCAGTTCTTC. Residues: CASSFGSTSSYNEQFF. The V call is TRBV5-4, the J call TRBJ2-1, with a weak D call TRBD2 (6 bases). CDR1 is SGHNT and CDR2 is YYREEE in the germline V gene (reference sequence). The CDR3 has 16 amino acids. V lost 2 bases and J lost 0, with 12 bases in between.

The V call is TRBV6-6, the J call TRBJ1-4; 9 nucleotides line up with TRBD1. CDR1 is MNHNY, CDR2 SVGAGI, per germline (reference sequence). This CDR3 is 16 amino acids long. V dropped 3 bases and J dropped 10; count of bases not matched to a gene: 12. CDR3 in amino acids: CASSYLPGQGLGKLFF. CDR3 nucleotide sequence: TGTGCCAGCAGTTATCTCCCGGGACAGGGTTTAGGAAAACTGTTTTTT.

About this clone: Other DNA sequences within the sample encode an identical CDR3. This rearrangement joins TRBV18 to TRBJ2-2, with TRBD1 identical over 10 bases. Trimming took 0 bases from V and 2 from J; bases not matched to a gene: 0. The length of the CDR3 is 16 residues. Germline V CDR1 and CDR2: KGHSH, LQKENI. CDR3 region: CASSPPTGGNTGELFF. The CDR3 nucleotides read TGTGCCAGCTCACCACCGACAGGGGGCAACACCGGGGAGCTGTTTTTT.

The CDR3 protein is CASSQQGAGSNQPQHF. The CDR3 DNA reads TGTGCCAGCTCACAACAGGGGGCAGGGAGCAATCAGCCCCAGCATTTT. The rearrangement joins TRBV18 to TRBJ1-5; 9 nucleotides match TRBD1. This CDR3 spans 16 amino acids. Germline V gives CDR1 KGHSH, CDR2 LQKENI. The V and J ends lost 4 bases and 1 base, in that order; junction bases with no gene match: 5.

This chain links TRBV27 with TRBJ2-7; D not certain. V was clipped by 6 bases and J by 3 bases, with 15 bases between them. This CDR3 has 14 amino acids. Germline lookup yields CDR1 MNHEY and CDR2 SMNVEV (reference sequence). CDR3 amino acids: CASSYTQINYEQYF. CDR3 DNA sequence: TGTGCCAGCAGCTACACACAGATAAACTACGAGCAGTACTTC.